This TCR beta chain was recovered during a study of T cell changes during pregnancy in multiple sclerosis. CDR1 WNHNN and CDR2 SYGVQD come from the germline V gene (reference sequence). The trim removed 0 bases at V and 5 bases at J, leaving 7 bases unmatched. CDR3 size: 15 residues. TCRdb keeps only in-frame clones here, not all; method: immunoSEQ multiplex PCR. The sample yields roughly 63,000 clones, less than 95% seen once. This material consisted of peripheral blood, taken in the second trimester of pregnancy. The sequence derives from a female donor in good health, enrolled as a control in a pregnancy study. The chain couples TRBV10-1 to TRBJ2-7; 7 bases line up with TRBD1. The CDR3 loop is CASSESATGSDEQYF. CDR3 DNA sequence: TGCGCCAGCAGTGAGTCAGCGACAGGGTCGGACGAGCAGTACTTC.